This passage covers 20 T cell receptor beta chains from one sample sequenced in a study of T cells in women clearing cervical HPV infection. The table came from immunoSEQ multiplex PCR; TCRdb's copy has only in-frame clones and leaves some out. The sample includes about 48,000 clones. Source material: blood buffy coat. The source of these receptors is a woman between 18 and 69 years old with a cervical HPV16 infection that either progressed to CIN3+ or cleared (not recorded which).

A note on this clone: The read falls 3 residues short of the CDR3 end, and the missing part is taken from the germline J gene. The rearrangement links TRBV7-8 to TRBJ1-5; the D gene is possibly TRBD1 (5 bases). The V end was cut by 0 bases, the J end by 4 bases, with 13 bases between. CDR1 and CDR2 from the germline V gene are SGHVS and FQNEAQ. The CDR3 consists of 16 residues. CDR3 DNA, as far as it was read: TGTGCCAGCAGCTTAGCGTCGGGGGATTTGAATCAGCCC. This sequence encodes CASSLASGDLNQP. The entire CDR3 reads CASSLASGDLNQPQHF.

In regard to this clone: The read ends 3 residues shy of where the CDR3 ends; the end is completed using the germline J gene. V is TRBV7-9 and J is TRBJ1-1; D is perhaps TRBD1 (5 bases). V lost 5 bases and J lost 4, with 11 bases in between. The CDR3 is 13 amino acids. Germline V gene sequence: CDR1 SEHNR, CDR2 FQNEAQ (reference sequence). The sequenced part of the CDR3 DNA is TGTGCCAGCAGCGGCCAGGGTCTCACTGAA. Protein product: CASSGQGLTE. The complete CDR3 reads CASSGQGLTEAFF.

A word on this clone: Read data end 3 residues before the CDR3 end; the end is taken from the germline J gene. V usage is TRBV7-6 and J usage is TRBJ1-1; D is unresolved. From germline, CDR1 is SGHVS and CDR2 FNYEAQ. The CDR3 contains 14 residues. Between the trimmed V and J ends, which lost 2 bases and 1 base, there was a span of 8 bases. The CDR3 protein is CASSLWAGNTEAFF. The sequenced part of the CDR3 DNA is TGTGCCAGCAGCTTATGGGCGGGGAACACTGAA. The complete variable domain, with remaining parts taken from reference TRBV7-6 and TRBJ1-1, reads GAGVSQSPRYKVTKRGQDVALRCDPISGHVSLYWYRQALGQGPEFLTYFNYEAQQDKSGLPNDRFSAERPEGSISTLTIQRTEQRDSAMYRCASSLWAGNTEAFFGQGTRLTVV.

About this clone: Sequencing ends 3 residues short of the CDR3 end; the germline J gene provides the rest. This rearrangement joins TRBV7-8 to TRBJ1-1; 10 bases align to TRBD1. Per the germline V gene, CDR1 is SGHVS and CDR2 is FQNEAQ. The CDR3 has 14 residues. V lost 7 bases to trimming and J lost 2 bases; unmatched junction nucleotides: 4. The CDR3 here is CASNPTGGNTEAFF. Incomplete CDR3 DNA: TGTGCCAGCAACCCGACAGGGGGCAACACTGAA.

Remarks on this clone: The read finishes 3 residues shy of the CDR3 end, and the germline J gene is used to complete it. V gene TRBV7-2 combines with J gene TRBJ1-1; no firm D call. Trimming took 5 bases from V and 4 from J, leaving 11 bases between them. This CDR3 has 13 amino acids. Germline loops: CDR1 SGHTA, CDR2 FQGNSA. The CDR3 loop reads CASSHSAGTEAFF. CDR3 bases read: TGTGCCAGCAGCCATTCCGCCGGCACTGAA.

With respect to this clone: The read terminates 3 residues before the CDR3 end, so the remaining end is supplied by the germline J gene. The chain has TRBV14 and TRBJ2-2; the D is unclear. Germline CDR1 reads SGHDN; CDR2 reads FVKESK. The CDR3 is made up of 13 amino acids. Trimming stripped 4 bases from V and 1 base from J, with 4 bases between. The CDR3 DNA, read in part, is TGTGCCAGCAGCCCAAAGAACACCGGGGAG. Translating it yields CASSPKNTGE. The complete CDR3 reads CASSPKNTGELFF.

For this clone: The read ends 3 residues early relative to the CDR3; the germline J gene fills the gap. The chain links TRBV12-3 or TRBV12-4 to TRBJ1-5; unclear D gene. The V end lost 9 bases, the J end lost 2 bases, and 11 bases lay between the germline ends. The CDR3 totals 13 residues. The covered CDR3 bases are TGTGCCAGTGGCGAGAGGGGCAATCAGCCC. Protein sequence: CASGERGNQP. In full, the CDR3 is CASGERGNQPQHF.

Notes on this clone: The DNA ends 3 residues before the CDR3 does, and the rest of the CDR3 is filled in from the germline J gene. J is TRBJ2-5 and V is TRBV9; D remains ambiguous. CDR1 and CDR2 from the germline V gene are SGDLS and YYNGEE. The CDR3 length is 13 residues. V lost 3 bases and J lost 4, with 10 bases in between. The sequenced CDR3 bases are TGTGCCAGCAGCGCGGTATTTGGAGAGACC. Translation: CASSAVFGET. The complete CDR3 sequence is CASSAVFGETQYF.

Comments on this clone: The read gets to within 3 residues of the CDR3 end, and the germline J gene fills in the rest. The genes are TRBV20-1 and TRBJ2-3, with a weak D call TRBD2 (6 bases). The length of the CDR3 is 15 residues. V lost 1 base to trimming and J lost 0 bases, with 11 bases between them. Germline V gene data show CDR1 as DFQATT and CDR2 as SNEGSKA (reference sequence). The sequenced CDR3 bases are TGCAGTGCTAGAGGTTGGGGGACTAGCACAGATACG. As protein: CSARGWGTSTDT. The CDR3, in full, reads CSARGWGTSTDTQYF.

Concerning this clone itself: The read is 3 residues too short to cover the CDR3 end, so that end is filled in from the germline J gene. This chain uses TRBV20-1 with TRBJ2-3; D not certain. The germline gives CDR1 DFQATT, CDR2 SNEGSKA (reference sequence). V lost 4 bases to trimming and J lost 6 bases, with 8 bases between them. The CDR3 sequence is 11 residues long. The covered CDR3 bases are TGCAGTGCTACGGTAGGGGATACG. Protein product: CSATVGDT. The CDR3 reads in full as CSATVGDTQYF.

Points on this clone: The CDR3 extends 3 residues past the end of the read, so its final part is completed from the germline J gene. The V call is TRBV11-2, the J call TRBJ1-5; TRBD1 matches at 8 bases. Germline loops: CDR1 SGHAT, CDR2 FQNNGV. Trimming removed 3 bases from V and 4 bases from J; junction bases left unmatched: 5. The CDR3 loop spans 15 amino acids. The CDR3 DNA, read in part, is TGTGCCAGCAGCTTGAGGACAGGGCCAAATCAGCCC. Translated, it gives CASSLRTGPNQP. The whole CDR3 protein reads CASSLRTGPNQPQHF.

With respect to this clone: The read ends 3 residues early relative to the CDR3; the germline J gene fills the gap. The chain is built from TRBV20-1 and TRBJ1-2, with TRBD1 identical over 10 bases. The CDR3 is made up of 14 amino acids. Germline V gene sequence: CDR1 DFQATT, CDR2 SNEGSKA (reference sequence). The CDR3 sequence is CSAARQGASGGYTF. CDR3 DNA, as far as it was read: TGCAGTGCCGCTCGACAGGGGGCAAGTGGGGGC.

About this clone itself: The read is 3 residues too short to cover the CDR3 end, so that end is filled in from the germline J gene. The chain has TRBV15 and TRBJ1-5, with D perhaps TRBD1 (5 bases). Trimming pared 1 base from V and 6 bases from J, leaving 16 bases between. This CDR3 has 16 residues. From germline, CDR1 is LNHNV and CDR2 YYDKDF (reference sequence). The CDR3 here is CATSRVGREGIQPQHF. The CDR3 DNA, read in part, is TGTGCCACCAGCAGAGTAGGCAGGGAGGGAATTCAGCCC.

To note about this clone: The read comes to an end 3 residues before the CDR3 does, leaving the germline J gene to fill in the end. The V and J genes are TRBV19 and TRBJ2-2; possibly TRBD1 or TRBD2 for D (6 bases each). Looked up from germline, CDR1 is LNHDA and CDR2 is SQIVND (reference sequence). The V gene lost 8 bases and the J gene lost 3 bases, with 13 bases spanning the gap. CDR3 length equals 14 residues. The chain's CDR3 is CASHREVDTGELFF. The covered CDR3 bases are TGTGCCAGTCACAGGGAGGTGGACACCGGGGAG. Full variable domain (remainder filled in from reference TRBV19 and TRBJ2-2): DGGITQSPKYLFRKEGQNVTLSCEQNLNHDAMYWYRQDPGQGLRLIYYSQIVNDFQKGDIAEGYSVSREKKESFPLTVTSAQKNPTAFYLCASHREVDTGELFFGEGSRLTVL.

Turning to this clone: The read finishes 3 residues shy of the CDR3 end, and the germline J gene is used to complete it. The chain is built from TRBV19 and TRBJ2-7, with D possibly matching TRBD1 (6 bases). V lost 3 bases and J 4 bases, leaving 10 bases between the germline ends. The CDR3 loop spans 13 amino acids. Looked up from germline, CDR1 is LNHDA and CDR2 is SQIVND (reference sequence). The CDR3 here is CASSMGHRYEQYF. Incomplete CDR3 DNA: TGTGCCAGTAGTATGGGACATAGGTACGAG.

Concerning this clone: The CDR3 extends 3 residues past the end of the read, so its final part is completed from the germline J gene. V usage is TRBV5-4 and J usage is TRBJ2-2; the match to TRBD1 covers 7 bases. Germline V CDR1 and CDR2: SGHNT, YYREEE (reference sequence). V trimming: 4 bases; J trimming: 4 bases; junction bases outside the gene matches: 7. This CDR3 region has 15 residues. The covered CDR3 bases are TGTGCCAGCAGCCGAACAGGGGTCGGCACCGGGGAG. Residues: CASSRTGVGTGE. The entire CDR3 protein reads CASSRTGVGTGELFF.

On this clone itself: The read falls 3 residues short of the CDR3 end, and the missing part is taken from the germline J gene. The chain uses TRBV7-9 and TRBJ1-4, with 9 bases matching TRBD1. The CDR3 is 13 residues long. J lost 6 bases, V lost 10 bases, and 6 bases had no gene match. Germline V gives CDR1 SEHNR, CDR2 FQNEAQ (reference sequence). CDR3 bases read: TGTGCCACAAGGGGACAGGGTCATGAAAAA. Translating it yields CATRGQGHEK. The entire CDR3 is CATRGQGHEKLFF.

CDR3 sequence reads: CASSVTASSRLEAFF. CDR3 bases read: TGCGCCAGCAGCGTTACCGCCTCCTCACGACTTGAA. The rearrangement joins TRBV5-1 to TRBJ1-1; D is unresolved. The read terminates 3 residues before the CDR3 end, so the remaining end is supplied by the germline J gene. CDR1 SGHRS and CDR2 YFSETQ come from the germline V gene. Trimming removed 4 bases at V and 7 bases at J, with 20 bases between. This CDR3 has 15 amino acids.

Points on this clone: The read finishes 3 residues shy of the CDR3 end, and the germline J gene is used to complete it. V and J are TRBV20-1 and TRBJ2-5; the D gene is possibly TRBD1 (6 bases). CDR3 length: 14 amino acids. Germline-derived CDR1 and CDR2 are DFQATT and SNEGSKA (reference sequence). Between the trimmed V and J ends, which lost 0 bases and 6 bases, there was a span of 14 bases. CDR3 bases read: TGCAGTGCTAGAGATGGCAGGGGCTGGCAGACC. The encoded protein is CSARDGRGWQT. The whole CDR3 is CSARDGRGWQTQYF.

The CDR3 region is CSAPPSLNTEAFF. The sequenced CDR3 bases are TGCAGTGCGCCACCGAGCCTGAACACTGAA. This chain links TRBV20-1 with TRBJ1-1, with D uncertain. The read ends 3 residues shy of where the CDR3 ends; the end is completed using the germline J gene. The germline V gene encodes CDR1 DFQATT and CDR2 SNEGSKA (reference sequence). The CDR3 has 13 amino acids. V lost 6 bases to trimming and J lost 0 bases, with 11 bases between them.